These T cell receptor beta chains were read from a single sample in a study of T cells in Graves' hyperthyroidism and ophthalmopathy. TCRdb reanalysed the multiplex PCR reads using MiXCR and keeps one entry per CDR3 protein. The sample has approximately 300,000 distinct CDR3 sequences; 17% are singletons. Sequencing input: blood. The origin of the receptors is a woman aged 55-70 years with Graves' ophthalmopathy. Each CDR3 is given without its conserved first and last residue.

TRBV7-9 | ASSFATGGAGNTIY
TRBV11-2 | ASSLVAGQGETQY
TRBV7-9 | ASSHTNTEAF
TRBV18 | ASSPWQGADQPQH
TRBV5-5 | ASSQDGSQGSNYGYT
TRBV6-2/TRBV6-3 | ASTQQGPTNYGYT
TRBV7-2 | ASSLFAGDTGELF
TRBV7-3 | ASAFGTNYEQY
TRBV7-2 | ASSSRQRGSSAKNIQY
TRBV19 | ATNRDRGYSNQPQH
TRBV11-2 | ASSLLGGGGNQPQH
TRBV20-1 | SAIPAGAGDTEAF
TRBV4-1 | ASSQGGGGYEQY
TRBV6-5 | ASSYPPGADYEQY
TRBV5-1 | ASSLDALQGSNEQY
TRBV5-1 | ASSLEARVTDTQY
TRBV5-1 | ASSLVGDNEQF
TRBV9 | ASSQGLPPNNSPLH
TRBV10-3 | ASSGLAGESYNEQF
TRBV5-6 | ASSLNGGFNNEQF
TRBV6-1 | ASSGRISNQPQH
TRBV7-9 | ASSPASGYYEQY
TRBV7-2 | ASSPRYGYT
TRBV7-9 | ASSLEHGPNEKLF
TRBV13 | ASSKLGTDWGDTQY